This T cell receptor (beta chain) was found in a study of blood T cell repertoires in COVID-19 (dated by TCRdb to between 2020 and 2021). About the investigation overall: Samples covering the acute and convalescent phases of COVID-19 were provided by collaborators in the United States, Italy and Spain. The material from the prospective study consisted of cDNA or gDNA derived from T cells, B-cell-depleted T cells, or PBMCs. Subjects who had been exposed to COVID-19, were actively infected with it, or had recovered from it provided the deeply sampled blood TCRbeta repertoires that made up the dataset. The repertoires were released in a freely available public database intended as a resource for research on the immune response to SARS-CoV-2. Samples came from the ongoing ImmuneRACE study (first 160 participants) plus 1,254 subjects from 6 global collaborators. Sample metadata almost always included a de-identified subject ID, COVID-19 status, age in years and sex. HLA class I and class II types, where available, came from metadata supplied by the sample provider rather than from assay-based typing. General conclusions and limits of the study: Clinical and demographic metadata were provided uncurated, with the amount varying by source and participant.

Concerning this clone itself: Its antigen is still unknown. One base away there is no much larger clone; base qualities are not given.

The immunoSEQ Assay, a bias-controlled multiplex PCR, was used to amplify TCRbeta CDR3 regions from genomic DNA. The paper's processing steps were these. Within the assay, amplification of reference gene primers was used to estimate how many nucleated cells each sample contained. To quantify the absolute abundance of each unique TCRbeta CDR3 rearrangement, sequence reads were collapsed and filtered. For each sample, productive Simpson clonality was calculated as the square root of Simpson's diversity index over productive rearrangements. The table was pulled from immuneACCESS by TCRdb, which kept in-frame rearrangements only. Such tables lose some clones; where checked, under half of the loss comes from unresolved V genes, and the rest has no known cause. V, J and clone size are those of that table, while D and trimming were read from the DNA. The sample data list about 150,000 clones, and almost 80% of these were observed just once. Of the sample, approximately 8% is held by the ten largest clones.

Each collaborating institution followed its own protocols to collect whole blood in K2EDTA tubes. For TCRbeta analysis, collaborators shipped samples in one of three forms: frozen whole blood, isolated PBMCs, or DNA extracted from either of those sample types. CDR1 and CDR2 were assigned from the germline V gene as SGHRS and YFSETQ. The CDR3, cysteine through phenylalanine, is 15 amino acids long. The CDR3 DNA has 45 bases and is translated from base 1. V gives up 0 bases and J gives up 6 bases, and the segment between their germline ends measures 14 bases. This chain is built from TRBV5-1 and TRBJ2-3; the D gene cannot be resolved reliably. The source is a man aged 50 to 60 with active or convalescent COVID-19. Sequenced material: peripheral blood. Read as DNA, the sequence is TGCGCCAGCAGCTTGGTCTTAGGAGAGTCGGATACGCAGTATTTT. This gives the protein CASSLVLGESDTQYF.